One and the same sample provided the 12 T cell receptor beta chains below, sequenced in a study of early stage breast cancer tumors. Some clones are missing from TCRdb's copy, which holds only in-frame ones; the method was immunoSEQ multiplex PCR. The data hold 50,000 to 65,000 clones, with about three quarters observed a single time. Sequencing was performed on blood. The source is a person aged 25-39 years with breast cancer.

The chain couples TRBV11-3 to TRBJ2-7; a possible D gene is TRBD1 (6 bases). CDR1 is SGHNT and CDR2 is YENEEA in the germline V gene. CDR3 size: 14 residues. The germline V and J ends were trimmed by 3 bases and 1 base, with 10 bases remaining between them. Written as DNA, the CDR3 is TGTGCCAGCAGCTTGGGACATTCTTCCTACGAGCAGTACTTC. Amino acids: CASSLGHSSYEQYF.

The chain is built from TRBV6-1 and TRBJ2-7, with D perhaps matching TRBD2 (6 bases). The germline CDR1 and CDR2 sequences are MNHNS and SASEGT. CDR3 length equals 15 residues. V was clipped by 1 base and J by 2 bases, with 12 bases between them. This chain's CDR3 is CASSEEGSGAYEQYF. CDR3 DNA: TGTGCCAGCAGTGAAGAAGGTTCGGGGGCCTACGAGCAGTACTTC.

This clone has a handful of counts. The rearrangement uses TRBV19 and TRBJ1-2; tentative D call: TRBD1 (6 bases). V was pared by 7 bases and J by 4 bases, with 19 bases between. The CDR3 has 15 residues. The V gene's germline CDR1 is LNHDA and CDR2 SQIVND (reference sequence). For the CDR3, the DNA is TGTGCCAGTACCGCGGGGGCCCGTGGGGTCTATGGCTACACCTTC. It translates to CASTAGARGVYGYTF.

J is TRBJ2-2 and V is TRBV10-1, with D tentatively TRBD1 (5 bases). Germline-derived CDR1 and CDR2 are WNHNN and SYGVQD (reference sequence). Trimming cost V 3 bases and J 1 base, with 9 bases left between them. CDR3 length: 15 amino acids. Written as DNA, the CDR3 is TGCGCCAGCAGTGACCGAGGACAGAACACCGGGGAGCTGTTTTTT. Protein: CASSDRGQNTGELFF.

This clone was seen a single time. The chain has TRBV4-2 and TRBJ2-7; 9 bases align to TRBD2. V shed 4 bases and J 3 bases; nucleotides not matched to a gene: 10. The germline gives CDR1 LGHNA, CDR2 YNFKEQ. CDR3 length: 16 residues. The CDR3 protein is CASSPLGVAGDYEQYF. The CDR3 DNA reads TGTGCCAGCAGCCCCCTCGGGGTAGCGGGAGACTACGAGCAGTACTTC.

The chain uses TRBV9 and TRBJ2-2; the D gene is possibly TRBD1 (6 bases). V lost 1 base to trimming and J lost 3 bases, with 19 bases between them. Germline-derived CDR1 and CDR2 are SGDLS and YYNGEE. This CDR3 has 18 amino acids. CDR3 nucleotide sequence: TGTGCCAGCAGCGTACCTGATGGGGGCAGGGATTACACCGGGGAGCTGTTTTTT. It translates to CASSVPDGGRDYTGELFF. Full variable domain (remainder filled in from reference TRBV9 and TRBJ2-2): DSGVTQTPKHLITATGQRVTLRCSPRSGDLSVYWYQQSLDQGLQFLIQYYNGEERAKGNILERFSAQQFPDLHSELNLSSLELGDSALYFCASSVPDGGRDYTGELFFGEGSRLTVL.

This chain joins TRBV5-1 and TRBJ1-1; D remains ambiguous. V was trimmed by 3 bases and J by 2 bases, leaving 11 bases between them. This CDR3 is 14 amino acids long. The germline gives CDR1 SGHRS, CDR2 YFSETQ. The CDR3 protein is CASSSMPANTEAFF. Written as DNA, the CDR3 is TGCGCCAGCAGCTCGATGCCGGCTAACACTGAAGCTTTCTTT.

The chain combines TRBV6-1 with TRBJ1-1; tentative D call: TRBD1 (5 bases). The V gene lost 7 bases and the J gene lost 3 bases, with 18 bases spanning the gap. The CDR3 loop spans 15 amino acids. Germline loops: CDR1 MNHNS, CDR2 SASEGT. The CDR3 reads CASTRRGDFHTEAFF. DNA for the CDR3: TGTGCCAGCACCCGCCGGGGGGACTTTCACACTGAAGCTTTCTTT.

The chain recombines TRBV5-5 with TRBJ1-2; 8 bases fit TRBD1. V trimming: 0 bases; J trimming: 3 bases; junction bases outside the gene matches: 7. The CDR3 totals 16 residues. The V gene's germline CDR1 is SGHKS and CDR2 YYEKEE (reference sequence). CDR3 DNA: TGTGCCAGCAGCTTGGCCGCGGGGACAGGTGACTATGGCTACACCTTC. Translating it yields CASSLAAGTGDYGYTF.

The sample holds one count of this clone. J is TRBJ2-1 and V is TRBV29-1; TRBD2 agrees at 8 bases. The CDR3 contains 14 residues. V gave up 5 bases and J gave up 4 bases; unmatched junction bases: 7. Per germline, CDR1 SQVTM and CDR2 ANQGSEA. Written as DNA, the CDR3 is TGCAGCGTTAAAACTAGCGGACGTTACAATGAGCAGTTCTTC. It encodes CSVKTSGRYNEQFF.

The chain is built from TRBV10-3 and TRBJ1-1; unclear D gene. The CDR3 loop spans 12 amino acids. Germline-derived CDR1 and CDR2 are ENHRY and SYGVKD. Trimming shortened V by 0 bases and J by 10 bases, and 9 bases separated the two germline ends. This chain's CDR3 is CAISESVGAAFF. The CDR3 nucleotides are TGTGCCATCAGTGAGTCTGTCGGTGCAGCTTTCTTT.

V and J are TRBV5-6 and TRBJ2-1, with D possibly TRBD2 on 7 matching bases. Germline V gives CDR1 SGHDT, CDR2 YYEEEE. With 3 bases removed from V and 9 bases from J, the gap between germline ends came to 31 bases. CDR3 length: 19 residues. CDR3 sequence: CASSSFLIGGQQVGSEQFF. The CDR3 nucleotides read TGTGCCAGCAGCTCCTTTCTGATCGGGGGGCAACAGGTCGGGAGTGAGCAGTTCTTC.